This T cell receptor (beta chain) was sequenced in a study of T cell responses to AZD1222 COVID-19 vaccine. With respect to this clone: Antigen specificity is unknown.

Libraries were prepared by immunoSEQ multiplex PCR; TCRdb keeps only in-frame clonotypes and omits some of them. The sample yields 120,000 or so clones, around nine tenths seen once. Study-wide results and caveats: Repertoires in all cases were sampled only once the peak T cell response had passed. Donor demographics were predominantly white British with a female majority; clonal diversity may be underestimated. Researchers report vaccine-associated CD4 TCRs spanning spike, with dominance at 160-218 and 743-854.

The germline V gene has CDR1 SGHRS and CDR2 YFSETQ. The CDR3 contains 15 residues. V was trimmed by 0 bases and J by 1 base, leaving 10 bases between them. This TCR was recovered from an adult in good health. This specimen consisted of peripheral blood, obtained on day 0 of AZD1222 vaccination. The rearrangement uses TRBV5-1 and TRBJ1-2; D remains ambiguous. The CDR3 bases are TGCGCCAGCAGCTTGGCCGGCGGCAGTAACTATGGCTACACCTTC. Translation gives CASSLAGGSNYGYTF.